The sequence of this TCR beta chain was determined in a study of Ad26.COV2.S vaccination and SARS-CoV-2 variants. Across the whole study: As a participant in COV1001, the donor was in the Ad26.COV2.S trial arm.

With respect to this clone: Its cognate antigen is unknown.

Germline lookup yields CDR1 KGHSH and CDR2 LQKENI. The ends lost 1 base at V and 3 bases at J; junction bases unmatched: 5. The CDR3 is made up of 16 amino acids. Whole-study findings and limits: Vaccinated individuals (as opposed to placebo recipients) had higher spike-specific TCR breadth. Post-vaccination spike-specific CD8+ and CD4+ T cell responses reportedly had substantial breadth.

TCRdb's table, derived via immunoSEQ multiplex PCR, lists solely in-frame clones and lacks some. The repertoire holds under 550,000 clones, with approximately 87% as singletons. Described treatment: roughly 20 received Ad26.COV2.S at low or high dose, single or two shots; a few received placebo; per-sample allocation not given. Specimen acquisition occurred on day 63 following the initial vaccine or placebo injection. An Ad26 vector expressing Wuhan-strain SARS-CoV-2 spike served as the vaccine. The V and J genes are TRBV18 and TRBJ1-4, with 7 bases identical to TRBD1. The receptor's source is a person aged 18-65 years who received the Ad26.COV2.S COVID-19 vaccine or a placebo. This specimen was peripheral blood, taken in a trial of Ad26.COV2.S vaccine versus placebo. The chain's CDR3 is CASSPLLGQSNEKLFF. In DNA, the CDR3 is TGTGCCAGCTCACCACTTTTGGGACAGTCTAATGAAAAACTGTTTTTT. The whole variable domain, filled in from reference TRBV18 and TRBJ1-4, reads NAGVMQNPRHLVRRRGQEARLRCSPMKGHSHVYWYRQLPEEGLKFMVYLQKENIIDESGMPKERFSAEFPKEGPSILRIQQVVRGDSAAYFCASSPLLGQSNEKLFFGSGTQLSVL.